The 22 T cell receptor beta chains in this list originate from one sample, sequenced in a study of T cells in localized non-small cell lung cancer (TCRdb year 2020). The method behind the library was the immunoSEQ multiplex PCR assay. This is the immuneACCESS table as TCRdb keeps it, with only in-frame sequences that have V and J called. A part of the clones is gone; compared with another copy, unresolved V genes explain less than half, and the rest is unexplained. The sample contains roughly 30,000 clones, approximately 84% of them found a single time. Around 5.3% of the sample lies in the top ten. The sequencing here drew on peripheral blood mononuclear cells, taken before any cancer treatment. Receptors originate from a man aged 40 to 70 with stage III lung adenocarcinoma.

This clone showed up just once. This rearrangement joins TRBV14 to TRBJ1-6; the D gene is possibly TRBD1 (5 bases). The germline V and J ends were trimmed by 1 base and 9 bases, with 13 bases remaining between them. The CDR3 loop spans 15 amino acids. Germline V gene sequence: CDR1 SGHDN, CDR2 FVKESK. CDR3: CASSQVEGRVSPLHF. Here the CDR3 DNA reads TGTGCCAGCAGCCAAGTCGAGGGCAGGGTTTCACCCCTCCACTTT.

The chain links TRBV19 to TRBJ1-1; D is undetermined. This CDR3 region has 14 residues. Trimming took 0 bases from V and 1 from J, leaving 6 bases between them. Germline V CDR1 and CDR2: LNHDA, SQIVND (reference sequence). The CDR3 region has the DNA TGTGCCAGTAGTATAGATCGGGGGAACACTGAAGCTTTCTTT. Amino acids: CASSIDRGNTEAFF.

The chain employs TRBV5-4 and TRBJ2-5; 10 positions agree with TRBD1. Per the germline V gene, CDR1 is SGHNT and CDR2 is YYREEE (reference sequence). This CDR3 region has 15 residues. J gave up 9 bases and V 4 bases, and 12 bases lay outside the gene matches. The CDR3, as DNA: TGTGCCAGCAGCGGCCGGGACAGGGGCCGAGGGGCCCAGTACTTC. This encodes CASSGRDRGRGAQYF.

This chain links TRBV30 with TRBJ2-2; TRBD2 agrees at 14 bases. Germline values: CDR1 GTSNPN, CDR2 SVGIG (reference sequence). The CDR3 runs 16 residues. V gave up 2 bases and J gave up 4 bases; unmatched junction bases: 3. The CDR3 spells CAWSSGLAGGTGELFF. The CDR3 DNA reads TGTGCCTGGAGTTCCGGACTAGCGGGGGGCACCGGGGAGCTGTTTTTT.

The rearrangement joins TRBV5-1 to TRBJ2-5; D not certain. The germline CDR1 and CDR2 sequences are SGHRS and YFSETQ. There are 14 residues in the CDR3. The ends were cut back, 0 bases at V and 0 bases at J, with 6 bases in the middle. In DNA form, the CDR3 reads TGCGCCAGCAGCTTGGAAGGGAACCAAGAGACCCAGTACTTC. This translates into CASSLEGNQETQYF.

V is TRBV11-2 and J is TRBJ1-1; D not resolved. Germline CDR1 reads SGHAT; CDR2 reads FQNNGV. The CDR3 is 14 residues long. V lost 0 bases to trimming and J lost 5 bases, with 10 bases between them. The CDR3 region is CASSLERQSTEAFF. The CDR3 nucleotides read TGTGCCAGCAGCTTAGAGCGGCAGTCTACTGAAGCTTTCTTT. The full variable domain, in which reference TRBV11-2 and TRBJ1-1 provide the parts outside the CDR3, is EAGVAQSPRYKIIEKRQSVAFWCNPISGHATLYWYQQILGQGPKLLIQFQNNGVVDDSQLPKDRFSAERLKGVDSTLKIQPAKLEDSAVYLCASSLERQSTEAFFGQGTRLTVV.

This clone was seen only once. The gene calls are TRBV4-1 and TRBJ1-4, with D possibly being TRBD1 (5 bases). This CDR3 spans 16 amino acids. The V end lost 1 base, the J end lost 4 bases, and 13 bases lay between the germline ends. Germline-derived CDR1 and CDR2 are MGHRA and YSYEKL. The CDR3 nucleotides read TGCGCCAGCAGCCAAGCGGGGCGGTTGCTTAATGAAAAACTGTTTTTT. Translation gives CASSQAGRLLNEKLFF.

The V call is TRBV10-3, the J call TRBJ2-2, with D possibly being TRBD2 (5 bases). Trimming cost V 0 bases and J 5 bases, with 10 bases left between them. The CDR3 spans 15 residues. The germline gives CDR1 ENHRY, CDR2 SYGVKD. The CDR3 spells CAISESWSGTGELFF. In DNA, the CDR3 is TGTGCCATCAGTGAGTCCTGGTCGGGGACCGGGGAGCTGTTTTTT.

V gene TRBV2 combines with J gene TRBJ2-5; no clear D. Germline V gene lookup returns CDR1 SNHLY and CDR2 FYNNEI. The CDR3 covers 14 residues. V was shortened by 0 bases and J by 7 bases, with 12 bases between the two germline ends. In DNA form, the CDR3 reads TGTGCCAGCAGTGAAGCGGTACGCGATGGGACCCAGTACTTC. Its protein product is CASSEAVRDGTQYF.

The chain has TRBV9 and TRBJ1-6; D might be TRBD1 (5 bases). Looked up from germline, CDR1 is SGDLS and CDR2 is YYNGEE. This CDR3 has 16 residues. The germline V and J ends were trimmed by 0 bases and 6 bases, with 13 bases remaining between them. The CDR3 spells CASSVGLGQINSPLHF. CDR3 DNA: TGTGCCAGCAGCGTAGGTTTGGGGCAGATTAATTCACCCCTCCACTTT.

The chain combines TRBV7-9 with TRBJ2-7; 8 bases match TRBD1. J lost 0 bases, V lost 1 base, and 2 bases had no gene match. The germline CDR1 and CDR2 sequences are SEHNR and FQNEAQ (reference sequence). The CDR3 runs 15 residues. CDR3 in amino acids: CASSLGGTGSYEQYV. The CDR3 DNA sequence: TGTGCCAGCAGCTTAGGGGGGACAGGCTCCTACGAGCAGTACGTC.

The chain is built from TRBV5-1 and TRBJ2-3; TRBD2 matches 9 bases. V was clipped by 0 bases and J by 8 bases; unmatched bases: 10. The CDR3 runs to 16 residues. Germline V gene data show CDR1 as SGHRS and CDR2 as YFSETQ. Here the CDR3 DNA reads TGCGCCAGCAGCTTGGACGCGGGAGGGCCTGCCGGTACGCAGTATTTT. This encodes CASSLDAGGPAGTQYF.

This clone showed up just once. The chain is built from TRBV7-2 and TRBJ1-4; D is ambiguous. This CDR3 region has 14 residues. V lost 4 bases and J lost 3, with 9 bases in between. Germline V gene sequence: CDR1 SGHTA, CDR2 FQGNSA. The CDR3 is CASSSFVPNEKLFF. The DNA for the CDR3 is TGTGCCAGCAGCTCATTTGTACCTAATGAAAAACTGTTTTTT.

This chain links TRBV11-2 with TRBJ2-7, with 7 bases lining up with TRBD1. The CDR3 length is 15 residues. Germline assignment: CDR1 SGHAT and CDR2 FQNNGV. Trimming cost V 0 bases and J 2 bases; bases outside gene matches: 4. The CDR3 DNA is TGTGCCAGCAGCTTAGACCACGGGACAGCCTACGAGCAGTACTTC. Translated, it gives CASSLDHGTAYEQYF.

V gene TRBV19 combines with J gene TRBJ1-2; possible D gene TRBD1, 5 bases. This CDR3 has 14 amino acids. V gave up 5 bases and J gave up 6 bases, with 16 bases separating them. Germline V gives CDR1 LNHDA, CDR2 SQIVND (reference sequence). The CDR3 is CASSAPGLQDGYTF. For the CDR3, the DNA is TGTGCCAGTAGTGCTCCGGGACTGCAGGATGGCTACACCTTC.

The chain recombines TRBV19 with TRBJ1-1, with D uncertain. This CDR3 contains 14 residues. CDR1 and CDR2 (germline): LNHDA, SQIVND (reference sequence). Trimming pared 6 bases from V and 4 bases from J, leaving 15 bases between. The CDR3 coding sequence is TGTGCCAGTAGAAGGGTTGACAAAGGCACTGAAGCTTTCTTT. As protein: CASRRVDKGTEAFF.

The V and J genes are TRBV4-2 and TRBJ2-3; TRBD2 aligns across 14 bases. This CDR3 has 18 residues. V shed 4 bases and J 2 bases; nucleotides not matched to a gene: 8. CDR1 is LGHNA, CDR2 YNFKEQ, per germline. The CDR3 region is CASSPGLAGASNTDTQYF. For the CDR3, the DNA is TGTGCCAGCAGCCCGGGACTAGCGGGGGCCTCAAACACAGATACGCAGTATTTT.

The chain combines TRBV5-1 with TRBJ2-1; D possibly corresponds to TRBD1 (6 bases). Germline lookup yields CDR1 SGHRS and CDR2 YFSETQ. The CDR3 contains 15 residues. The V and J ends lost 5 bases and 5 bases respectively, with 17 bases between them. The DNA for the CDR3 is TGCGCCAGCAGACAGGGTATGGTAACCAACAATGAGCAGTTCTTC. Translated, it gives CASRQGMVTNNEQFF.

The chain has TRBV4-1 and TRBJ2-7, with unresolved D. CDR1 MGHRA and CDR2 YSYEKL come from the germline V gene. V gave up 0 bases and J gave up 3 bases, with 12 bases separating them. The CDR3 consists of 15 residues. The CDR3, as DNA: TGCGCCAGCAGCCAAGATTTGGGGAAGGACTACGAGCAGTACTTC. Its translation is CASSQDLGKDYEQYF.

The sample holds a few counts of this clone. V and J are TRBV7-9 and TRBJ1-4; D ambiguous. The CDR3 is 13 residues long. Germline V gene lookup returns CDR1 SEHNR and CDR2 FQNEAQ (reference sequence). The V end lost 5 bases, the J end lost 5 bases, and 9 bases lay between the germline ends. This CDR3 reads CASSAGPNEKLFF. As DNA, the CDR3 is TGTGCCAGCAGCGCCGGTCCAAATGAAAAACTGTTTTTT.

The CDR3 here is CASSESITGITDTQYF. CDR3 coding DNA: TGCGCCAGCAGTGAGTCAATAACAGGAATTACAGATACGCAGTATTTT. The V gene is TRBV10-1, the J gene TRBJ2-3; tentative D call: TRBD1 (5 bases). V lost 0 bases and J 3 bases, leaving 13 bases between the germline ends. Germline lookup yields CDR1 WNHNN and CDR2 SYGVQD (reference sequence). The CDR3 loop spans 16 amino acids.

This clone was seen once. V and J are TRBV5-5 and TRBJ2-3; the match to TRBD1 covers 10 bases. Germline CDR1 SGHKS, CDR2 YYEKEE (reference sequence). This CDR3 is 17 amino acids long. J was trimmed by 11 bases and V by 6 bases; bases with no gene match: 21. CDR3 nucleotides: TGTGCCAGCAACCCCCAATGGAGACAGGGGGCTTCGCAGGGGCAGTATTTT. The encoded protein is CASNPQWRQGASQGQYF.